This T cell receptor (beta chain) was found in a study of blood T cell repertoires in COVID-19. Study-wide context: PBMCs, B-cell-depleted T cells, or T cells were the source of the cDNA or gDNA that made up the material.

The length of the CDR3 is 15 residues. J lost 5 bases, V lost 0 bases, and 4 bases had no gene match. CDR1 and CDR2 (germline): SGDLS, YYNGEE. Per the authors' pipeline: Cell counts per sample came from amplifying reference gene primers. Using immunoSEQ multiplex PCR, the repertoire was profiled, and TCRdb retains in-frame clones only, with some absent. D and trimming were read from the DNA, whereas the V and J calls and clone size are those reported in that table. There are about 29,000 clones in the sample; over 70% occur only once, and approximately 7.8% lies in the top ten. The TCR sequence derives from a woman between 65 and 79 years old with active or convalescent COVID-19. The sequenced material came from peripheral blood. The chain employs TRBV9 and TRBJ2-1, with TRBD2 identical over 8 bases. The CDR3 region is CASSVESGGDNEQFF. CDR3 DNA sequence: TGTGCCAGCAGCGTAGAGTCGGGAGGGGACAATGAGCAGTTCTTC.